The 15 T cell receptor beta chains presented below share a single source sample, sequenced in a study of early T cells in non-severe SARS-CoV-2 infection. In TCRdb, the 5' RACE reads were re-called with MiXCR into one record per CDR3 protein. This table holds fewer than 65,000 distinct CDR3 sequences, about 10% found once. Sequenced material: whole blood. Receptors originate from an adult who was a healthcare worker with PCR-confirmed SARS-CoV-2 infection or an uninfected control (not recorded which).

This rearrangement joins TRBV4-1 to TRBJ2-5; no clear D. Germline CDR1 reads MGHRA; CDR2 reads YSYEKL. Trimming removed 0 bases at V and 5 bases at J, with 13 bases between. The CDR3 is made up of 15 amino acids. The chain's CDR3 is CASSQDASPRETQYF. CDR3 nucleotide sequence: TGCGCCAGCAGCCAAGATGCGAGTCCACGGGAGACCCAGTACTTC.

This clonotype has ten or more counts. The chain recombines TRBV20-1 with TRBJ1-6, with TRBD1 matching 9 bases. The CDR3 consists of 14 residues. Unmatched junction bases numbered 6, after V lost 2 bases and J lost 10 bases. Germline values: CDR1 DFQATT, CDR2 SNEGSKA (reference sequence). CDR3 sequence reads: CSARPTGGGSPLHF. CDR3 DNA: TGCAGTGCTAGACCAACAGGGGGCGGCTCACCCCTCCACTTT.

This clonotype was detected many times. The genes are TRBV7-9 and TRBJ2-7; D may be TRBD1 or TRBD2 (5 bases each). V was cut by 1 base and J by 3 bases, with 10 bases left in between. The CDR3 runs to 14 residues. Germline V gives CDR1 SEHNR, CDR2 FQNEAQ (reference sequence). The CDR3 loop reads CASSLDGAVYEQYF. As DNA, the CDR3 is TGTGCCAGCAGCTTAGACGGGGCAGTCTACGAGCAGTACTTC.

V gene TRBV18 combines with J gene TRBJ2-7, with 8 bases aligning to TRBD1. The CDR3 sequence is 14 residues long. J gave up 3 bases and V 5 bases, and 6 bases lay outside the gene matches. Per the germline V gene, CDR1 is KGHSH and CDR2 is LQKENI. For the CDR3, the DNA is TGTGCCAGCTCAACGGCAGGGGGCAACTACGAGCAGTACTTC. Translated: CASSTAGGNYEQYF.

A few counts support this clonotype. The rearrangement uses TRBV29-1 and TRBJ2-1, with D perhaps given as TRBD1 or TRBD2 (5 bases each). The germline CDR1 and CDR2 sequences are SQVTM and ANQGSEA. CDR3 length: 11 residues. Trimming pared 7 bases from V and 8 bases from J, leaving 12 bases between. CDR3 bases: TGCAGCGCCAACGGGGCGTATGAGCAGTTCTTC. As protein: CSANGAYEQFF.

This clonotype was recorded a few times. V and J are TRBV7-6 and TRBJ1-4; 8 bases fit TRBD1. The CDR3 totals 14 residues. Germline-derived CDR1 and CDR2 are SGHVS and FNYEAQ. Trimming cost V 5 bases and J 3 bases; bases outside gene matches: 2. CDR3 region: CASSKDRANEKLFF. As DNA, the CDR3 is TGTGCCAGCAGCAAGGACAGGGCTAATGAAAAACTGTTTTTT.

This clonotype was recorded many times. CDR3 region: CASSLTGTGGYEQFF. The CDR3, as DNA: TGTGCCAGCAGCCTCACCGGGACTGGAGGGTATGAGCAGTTCTTC. The rearrangement joins TRBV7-3 to TRBJ2-1, with D maybe TRBD2 (6 bases). CDR1 is SGHTA, CDR2 FQGTGA, per germline. The CDR3 is 15 amino acids. Trimming stripped 5 bases from V and 8 bases from J, with 19 bases between.

This clonotype was counted between two and nine times. The rearrangement links TRBV4-1 to TRBJ2-7; D is ambiguous. The germline V gene has CDR1 MGHRA and CDR2 YSYEKL. Trimming left V 2 bases short and J 4 bases short, with 18 bases between. CDR3 length equals 16 residues. The CDR3 DNA reads TGCGCCAGCAGCCAAAACCGGGTATTGGGTTATTACGAGCAGTACTTC. It is translated as CASSQNRVLGYYEQYF.

This clonotype was detected only a few times. This sequence joins TRBV20-1 and TRBJ2-2, with TRBD2 matching 10 bases. The CDR3 extends over 15 amino acids. The junction had 8 bases not matched to a gene; V was cut back by 3 bases and J by 7 bases. Germline V gene sequence: CDR1 DFQATT, CDR2 SNEGSKA (reference sequence). The CDR3 DNA follows: TGCAGTGCTAGGCACTCCGGACTAGCGGACGGGGAGCTGTTTTTT. Its protein product is CSARHSGLADGELFF.

The sample holds a few counts of this clonotype. The rearrangement joins TRBV13 to TRBJ2-6; 7 bases are a match to TRBD1. The CDR3 is made up of 16 amino acids. Germline CDR1 and CDR2: PRHDT and FYEKMQ (reference sequence). The trim removed 5 bases at V and 4 bases at J, leaving 8 bases unmatched. The CDR3 nucleotides are TGTGCCAGCAGCCTGAGACAGGGAACCGGGGCCAACGTCCTGACTTTC. Translating it yields CASSLRQGTGANVLTF.

There are a few counts of this clonotype. The V gene is TRBV20-1, the J gene TRBJ2-2; D is unresolved. The CDR3 extends over 14 amino acids. Germline V gives CDR1 DFQATT, CDR2 SNEGSKA (reference sequence). Trimming removed 3 bases at V and 2 bases at J, with 10 bases between. The CDR3 DNA follows: TGCAGTGCTAGGAAACCAGGAAACACCGGGGAGCTGTTTTTT. Translating gives CSARKPGNTGELFF.

Only a few counts were recorded for this clonotype. The rearrangement joins TRBV11-3 to TRBJ2-1; 10 bases map to TRBD2. Germline assignment: CDR1 SGHNT and CDR2 YENEEA. With 1 base clipped from V and 9 bases from J, the junction kept 9 bases outside the gene matches. This CDR3 spans 16 amino acids. CDR3 sequence reads: CASSLVQLAGVGEQFF. The CDR3 DNA reads TGTGCCAGCAGCTTAGTCCAGCTAGCGGGAGTGGGTGAGCAGTTCTTC.

This clonotype has a handful of counts. CDR3 sequence: CSAGTPAGYEQYF. For the CDR3, the DNA is TGCAGTGCAGGGACGCCCGCCGGCTACGAGCAGTACTTC. The genes are TRBV20-1 and TRBJ2-7, with D perhaps matching TRBD1 or TRBD2 (5 bases each). Germline V gene lookup returns CDR1 DFQATT and CDR2 SNEGSKA (reference sequence). The CDR3 extends over 13 amino acids. Trimming took 6 bases from V and 3 from J, leaving 15 bases between them.

This clonotype was seen a few times. The rearrangement links TRBV5-1 to TRBJ1-2; a weak D match, TRBD1 (6 bases). CDR3 length: 13 amino acids. CDR1 and CDR2 (germline): SGHRS, YFSETQ. V was pared by 0 bases and J by 8 bases, with 11 bases between. CDR3 nucleotide sequence: TGCGCCAGCAGCTTGGCTGGGGGCGACGGCTACACCTTC. Residues: CASSLAGGDGYTF. Full variable domain (rest looked up from reference TRBV5-1 and TRBJ1-2): KAGVTQTPRYLIKTRGQQVTLSCSPISGHRSVSWYQQTPGQGLQFLFEYFSETQRNKGNFPGRFSGRQFSNSRSEMNVSTLELGDSALYLCASSLAGGDGYTFGSGTRLTVV.

The chain uses TRBV5-1 and TRBJ2-7; 9 bases agree with TRBD1. Trimming at V came to 1 base and at J to 5 bases, leaving 7 bases not matched to a gene. Germline values: CDR1 SGHRS, CDR2 YFSETQ. This CDR3 comprises 15 residues. The chain's CDR3 is CASSLRPQGADEQYF. The CDR3 DNA reads TGCGCCAGCAGCTTGAGACCACAGGGGGCGGACGAGCAGTACTTC.